Presented here are 5 T cell receptor beta chains from one specimen sequenced in a study of naive and memory T cell subsets. Two oligonucleotides, mixed equimolar, formed the beta constant-region primer covering TRBC1 and TRBC2. TCRdb re-called the UMI-ligation and nested PCR reads with MiXCR, one entry per CDR3 protein. The sample consists of some 83,000 distinct CDR3 sequences, 13% of them appearing once. Sequencing input: central memory CD4+ T cells from blood. The receptors here all came from a human donor in good health.

The gene calls are TRBV12-3 or TRBV12-4 and TRBJ2-1; 8 bases map to TRBD1. With 3 bases clipped from V and 4 bases from J, the junction kept 8 bases outside the gene matches. The length of the CDR3 is 16 residues. The CDR3 nucleotides read TGTGCCAGCAGTTTCCTCCGCAGGGGGCGTTACAATGAGCAGTTCTTC. This gives the protein CASSFLRRGRYNEQFF.

This clonotype occurred a few times. The gene calls are TRBV20-1 and TRBJ2-1; 8 positions match TRBD2. This CDR3 has 13 amino acids. V lost 1 base to trimming and J lost 15 bases; unmatched junction nucleotides: 11. The germline V gene encodes CDR1 DFQATT and CDR2 SNEGSKA (reference sequence). This CDR3 is CSARAPTGTRRFF. CDR3 nucleotide sequence: TGCAGTGCTAGAGCACCCACCGGGACTAGAAGGTTCTTC.

A few counts support this clonotype. The CDR3 region has the DNA TGCAGTGCAGGGACTAGCGGTATAGCTTACAATGAGCAGTTCTTC. It codes for CSAGTSGIAYNEQFF. This rearrangement joins TRBV20-1 to TRBJ2-1; 11 bases are a match to TRBD2. The CDR3 totals 15 residues. Germline V gives CDR1 DFQATT, CDR2 SNEGSKA (reference sequence). V was clipped by 6 bases and J by 4 bases; unmatched bases: 8.

The chain has TRBV3-1 and TRBJ2-7, with TRBD2 matching 13 bases. Germline trimming cut 4 bases from V and 6 bases from J; bases unmatched to any gene: 6. The CDR3 consists of 15 residues. CDR1 is LGHDT and CDR2 is YNNKEL in the germline V gene (reference sequence). Written as DNA, the CDR3 is TGTGCCAGCAGCCCTATCGGGACTAGCGGGGCCGAGCAGTACTTC. This codes for CASSPIGTSGAEQYF.

The V call is TRBV30, the J call TRBJ2-4; tentatively, D is TRBD1 or TRBD2 (8 bases each). Germline CDR1 is GTSNPN and CDR2 is SVGIG (reference sequence). CDR3 length: 17 residues. V gave up 8 bases and J gave up 2 bases, with 25 bases separating them. This CDR3 is CAGGDRSGRGSKNIQYF. The CDR3 nucleotides read TGTGCCGGCGGGGACAGGAGCGGGAGAGGCTCCAAAAACATTCAGTACTTC.